The T cell receptor beta chain described here comes from a study of response to subunit inactivated influenza vaccine. Study findings and constraints: New T cells are recruited in small numbers by each seasonal influenza vaccination, according to the authors' suggestion.

TCRdb reprocessed the RT-PCR reads with MiXCR, giving one entry per CDR3 protein. This sample has under 800,000 distinct CDR3 sequences, with approximately 13% found just once. As concerns this clonotype: Its antigen is currently unknown.

The receptor's source is a middle-aged man who received an inactivated influenza vaccine. The sample was PBMCs from blood, taken around two weeks before vaccination.

CDR3 DNA sequence: TGCGCCAGCAGCCAAGTCACTAGCTGGAACACAGATACGCAGTATTTT. This encodes CASSQVTSWNTDTQYF. The chain is built from TRBV4-1 and TRBJ2-3; possible D gene TRBD2, 6 bases. V dropped 1 base and J dropped 2 bases, with 13 bases sitting between them. CDR1 MGHRA and CDR2 YSYEKL come from the germline V gene. The CDR3 sequence is 16 residues long.